This paragraph covers one TCR beta chain sequence. Several immunoSEQ plates held equal portions of the genomic DNA taken from each subset. Sequencing was performed with immunoSEQ multiplex PCR; in TCRdb, only in-frame clones are kept and a portion is missing. The table has about 820,000 clones, around 93% seen once; the top ten hold more than 20%. The naive CD8 population came from CD45RO-negative cells selected for CCR7, without terminally differentiated effector memory CD45RA+ cells. Donors, without exception, were Caucasian adults residing in Nashville, Tennessee. This sample was included in a study of shared clonotypes between healthy human individuals. On the study more broadly: Researchers assigned three CD4 naive, three CD4 memory, two CD8 naive and one CD8 memory plate to each donor.

The germline V and J ends were trimmed by 10 bases and 2 bases, with 19 bases remaining between them. The CDR3 loop spans 15 amino acids. Germline V gene data show CDR1 as MNHEY and CDR2 as SMNVEV (reference sequence). The chain joins TRBV27 to TRBJ2-3; D is uncertain. The sequenced sample was naive CD8+ T cells sorted from blood. This receptor was obtained from a man between 25 and 39 years old in good health. The CDR3 DNA reads as TGTGCCACCAGGAAGCAATTTGACCTCACAGATACGCAGTATTTT. This codes for CATRKQFDLTDTQYF.